This TCR beta chain was found in a study of CD8 T cells in ankylosing spondylitis. Using its own MiXCR run on the 5' RACE reads, TCRdb lists one record per CDR3 protein. The sample records 100,000 or so distinct CDR3 sequences, around 24% being singletons. This clonotype was seen more than once but under ten times. The sequenced sample was synovial fluid, either unsorted or a sorted T cell fraction (not recorded which). The sequence was obtained from a male donor with ankylosing spondylitis.

This CDR3 is CSAQNPTSGTDTQYF. In DNA, the CDR3 is TGCAGTGCCCAAAACCCGACTAGCGGCACAGATACGCAGTATTTT. This chain joins TRBV20-1 and TRBJ2-3, with TRBD2 identical over 8 bases. Per the germline V gene, CDR1 is DFQATT and CDR2 is SNEGSKA (reference sequence). CDR3 size: 15 residues. Trimming took 6 bases from V and 1 from J; bases not matched to a gene: 9.